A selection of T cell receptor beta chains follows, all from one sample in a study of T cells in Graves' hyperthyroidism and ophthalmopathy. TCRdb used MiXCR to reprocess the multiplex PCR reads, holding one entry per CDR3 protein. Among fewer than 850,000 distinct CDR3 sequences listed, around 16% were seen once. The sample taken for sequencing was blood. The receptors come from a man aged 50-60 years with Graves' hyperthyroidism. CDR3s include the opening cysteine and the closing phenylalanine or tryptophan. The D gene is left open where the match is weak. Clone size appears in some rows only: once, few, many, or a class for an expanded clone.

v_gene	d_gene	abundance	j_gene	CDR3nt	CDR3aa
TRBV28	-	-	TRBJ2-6	TGTGCCAGCAGTTTCGACCAACCCGGGGCCAACGTCCTGACTTTC	CASSFDQPGANVLTF
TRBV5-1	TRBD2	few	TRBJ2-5	TGCGCCAGCAGCTTGGCGCCTGGCGGGAGTAGGGAGACCCAGTACTTC	CASSLAPGGSRETQYF
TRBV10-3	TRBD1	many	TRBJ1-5	TGTGCCATCAGTACCGGGACAGGCAAGGTCGGCAATCAGCCCCAGCATTTT	CAISTGTGKVGNQPQHF
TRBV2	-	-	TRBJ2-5	TGTGCCAGCACGAGGCGGTGGCAAGAGACCCAGTACTTC	CASTRRWQETQYF
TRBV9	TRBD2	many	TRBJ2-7	TGTGCCAGCAGCGTAGCCGGCTCCCGCGGGGGCGAGCAGTACTTC	CASSVAGSRGGEQYF
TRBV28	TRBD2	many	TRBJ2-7	TGTGCCAGCAGCGCGCCCACAGCGGGAGATGGGTACGAGCAGTACTTC	CASSAPTAGDGYEQYF
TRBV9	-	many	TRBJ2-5	TGTGCCAGCAGCGTAGAACCCGGGGTTCAAGAGACCCAGTACTTC	CASSVEPGVQETQYF
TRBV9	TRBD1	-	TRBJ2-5	TGTGCCAGCAGCGTAGTGGGACAGGGTCCCCAGTACTTC	CASSVVGQGPQYF
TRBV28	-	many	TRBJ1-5	TGTGCCAGCAGTCAACCGACCACACCCCAGCATTTT	CASSQPTTPQHF
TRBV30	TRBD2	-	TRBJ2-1	TGTGCCTGGGAGCGGGGCTCCTACAATGAGCAGTTCTTC	CAWERGSYNEQFF
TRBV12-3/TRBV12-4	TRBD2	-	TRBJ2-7	TGTGCCAGCAGCCTAGGTCCGGGACTAGAGAACTACGAGCAGTACTTC	CASSLGPGLENYEQYF
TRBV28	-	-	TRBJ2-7	TGTGCCAGCGGGGGAGGACAGGTGACCTACGAGCAGTACTTC	CASGGGQVTYEQYF
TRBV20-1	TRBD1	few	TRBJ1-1	TGCAGTGCTGCCGGGACAGGGAGGCACACTGAAGCTTTCTTT	CSAAGTGRHTEAFF
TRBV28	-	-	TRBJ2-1	TGTGCCAGCAGTTTAGGGGGGGGGGACAATGGGCAGTTCTTC	CASSLGGGDNGQFF
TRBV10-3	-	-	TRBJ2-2	TGTGCCATCAGTGAGTCGTCTGGGAACACCGGGGAGCTGTTTTTT	CAISESSGNTGELFF
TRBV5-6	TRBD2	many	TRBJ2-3	TGTGCCAGCAGCTCCCGGGGCGGGAGTTCAGATACGCAGTATTTT	CASSSRGGSSDTQYF
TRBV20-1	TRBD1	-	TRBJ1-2	TGCAGTGCCAGGGACAGGGACCACTATGGCTACACCTTC	CSARDRDHYGYTF
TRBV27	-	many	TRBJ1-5	TGTGCCAGCAGTTTATCGGTCGATCAGCCCCAGCATTTT	CASSLSVDQPQHF
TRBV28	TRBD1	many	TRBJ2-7	TGTGCCAGTACCGACCCGATCCGGGACAGGGGTCCCTACGAGCAGTACTTC	CASTDPIRDRGPYEQYF
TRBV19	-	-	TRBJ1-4	TGTGCCAGTATTGGGGGGGCGGCTAATGAAAAACTGTTTTTT	CASIGGAANEKLFF
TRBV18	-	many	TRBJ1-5	TGTGCCAGCTCACAAACCGCAACAGCGAATCAGCCCCAGCATTTT	CASSQTATANQPQHF
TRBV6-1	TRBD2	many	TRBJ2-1	TGTGCCAGCAGTTTAGCGGGAGGGGACAATGAGCAGTTCTTC	CASSLAGGDNEQFF
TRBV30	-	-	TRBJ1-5	TGTGCCTGGACCTCGGGGGGGGATCAGCCCCAGCATTTT	CAWTSGGDQPQHF
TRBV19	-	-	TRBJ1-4	TGTGCCAGTAGCTCCCCTCGGGTTAATGAAAAACTGTTTTTT	CASSSPRVNEKLFF
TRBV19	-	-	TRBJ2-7	TGTGCCAGTAGTATGGACGGGACCTTCACCTACGAGCAGTACTTC	CASSMDGTFTYEQYF
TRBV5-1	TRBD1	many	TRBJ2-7	TGCGCCAGCAGCCGGGACAGGAACGAATACGAGCAGTACTTC	CASSRDRNEYEQYF
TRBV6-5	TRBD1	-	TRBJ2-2	TGTGCCAGCAGTTGCGGACAGGGTGCGACCGGGGAGCTGTTTTTT	CASSCGQGATGELFF
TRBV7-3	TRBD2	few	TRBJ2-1	TGTGCCAGCAGCTCCGGACTAGTCCTCTACAATGAGCAGTTCTTC	CASSSGLVLYNEQFF
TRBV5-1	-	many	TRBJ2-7	TGCGCCAGCAGCGCCGGTCAGGGCCGCAAGGGGCAGTACTTC	CASSAGQGRKGQYF